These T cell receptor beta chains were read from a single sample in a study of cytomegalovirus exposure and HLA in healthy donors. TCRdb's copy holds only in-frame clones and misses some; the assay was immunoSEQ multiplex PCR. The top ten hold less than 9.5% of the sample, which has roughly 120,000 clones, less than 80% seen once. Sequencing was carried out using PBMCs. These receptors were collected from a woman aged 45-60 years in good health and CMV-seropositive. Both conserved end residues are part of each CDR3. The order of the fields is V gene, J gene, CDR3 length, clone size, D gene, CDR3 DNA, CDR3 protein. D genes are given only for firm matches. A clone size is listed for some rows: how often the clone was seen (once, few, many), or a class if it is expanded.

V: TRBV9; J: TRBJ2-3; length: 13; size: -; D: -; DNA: TGTGCCAGCAGCGTACAGGGCACAGATACGCAGTATTTT; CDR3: CASSVQGTDTQYF
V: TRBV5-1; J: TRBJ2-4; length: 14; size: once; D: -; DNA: TGCGCCAGCAGCTTGCCAGGGACACAAAACATTCAGTACTTC; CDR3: CASSLPGTQNIQYF
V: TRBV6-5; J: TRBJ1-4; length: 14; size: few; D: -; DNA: TGTGCCAGCAGTTACTCCGTGGGGGGTGAAAAACTGTTTTTT; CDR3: CASSYSVGGEKLFF
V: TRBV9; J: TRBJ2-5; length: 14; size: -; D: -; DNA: TGTGCCAGCAGCGTAGGAGGGAGCAGGGAGACCCAGTACTTC; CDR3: CASSVGGSRETQYF
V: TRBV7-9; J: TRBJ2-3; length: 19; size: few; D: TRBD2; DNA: TGTGCCAGCAGCTCTCTTCCCGGGACTAGCGGGGGAGGCACAGATACGCAGTATTTT; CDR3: CASSSLPGTSGGGTDTQYF
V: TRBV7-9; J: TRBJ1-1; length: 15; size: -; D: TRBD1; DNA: TGTTCCAGCAGCTCCACCGGGACAGGGAACACTGAAGCTTTCTTT; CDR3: CSSSSTGTGNTEAFF
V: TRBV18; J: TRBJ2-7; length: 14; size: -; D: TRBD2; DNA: TGTGCCAGCTCACCACGCGGGGGGAGATACGAGCAGTACTTC; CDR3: CASSPRGGRYEQYF
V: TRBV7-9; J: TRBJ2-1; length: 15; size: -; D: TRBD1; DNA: TGTTCCAGCAAACTCCCGGGACAGGGTTACAATGAGCAGTTCTTC; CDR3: CSSKLPGQGYNEQFF
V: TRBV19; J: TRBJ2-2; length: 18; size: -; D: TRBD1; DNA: TGTGCCAGTAGTATTGGGACAGGGCTCCGGCGGCACACCGGGGAGCTGTTTTTT; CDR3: CASSIGTGLRRHTGELFF
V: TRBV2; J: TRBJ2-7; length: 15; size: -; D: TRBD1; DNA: TGTGCCAGCAGTTGGGGACAGGGGGCCTCCTACGAGCAGTACTTC; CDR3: CASSWGQGASYEQYF
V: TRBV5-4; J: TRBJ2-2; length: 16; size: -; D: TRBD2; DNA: TGTGCCAGCAGCCCGCCAGCTAGCGGGAACACCGGGGAGCTGTTTTTT; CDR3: CASSPPASGNTGELFF
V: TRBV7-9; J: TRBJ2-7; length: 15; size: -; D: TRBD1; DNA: TGTGCCAGCAGCGCCTGGACAGGGGGCACCTACGAGCAGTACTTC; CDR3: CASSAWTGGTYEQYF
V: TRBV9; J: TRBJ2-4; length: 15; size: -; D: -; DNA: TGTGCCAGCAGCCTAGCCGGTCTAGCCAAAAACATTCAGTACTTC; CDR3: CASSLAGLAKNIQYF
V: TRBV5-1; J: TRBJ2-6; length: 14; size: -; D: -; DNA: TGCGCCAGCAGGATGGCCTCTGGGGCCAACGGCCTGACTTTC; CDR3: CASRMASGANGLTF
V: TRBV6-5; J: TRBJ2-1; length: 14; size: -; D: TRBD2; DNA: TGTGCCTCGGGAGGGTGGGAGTTGGACAATGAGCAGTTCTTC; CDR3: CASGGWELDNEQFF
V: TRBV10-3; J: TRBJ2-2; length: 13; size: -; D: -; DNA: TGTGCCATCAGTGATCGAGACACCGGGGAGCTGTTTTTT; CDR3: CAISDRDTGELFF
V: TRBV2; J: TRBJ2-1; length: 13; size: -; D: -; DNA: TGTGCCAGCAGGGGGGGGGCCCAAGATGAGCAGTTCTTC; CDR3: CASRGGAQDEQFF
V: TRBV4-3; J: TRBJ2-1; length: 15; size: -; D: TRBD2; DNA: TGCGCCAGCAGCCAGGCCACTAGCGGGGTCAATGAGCAGTTCTTC; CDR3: CASSQATSGVNEQFF
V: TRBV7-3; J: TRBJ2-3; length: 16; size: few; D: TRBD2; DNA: TGTGCCAGCAGCCAAAAACCGGGACTAGGCACAGATACGCAGTATTTT; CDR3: CASSQKPGLGTDTQYF
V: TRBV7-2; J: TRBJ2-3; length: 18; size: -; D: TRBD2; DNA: TGTGCCAGCACCCGAAGGCGGACTAGCGGATCTAGCACAGATACGCAGTATTTT; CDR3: CASTRRRTSGSSTDTQYF
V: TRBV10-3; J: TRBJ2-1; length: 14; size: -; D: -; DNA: TGTGCCATCAGTTCATGGACTCTTGGGAATGAGCAGTTCTTC; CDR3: CAISSWTLGNEQFF
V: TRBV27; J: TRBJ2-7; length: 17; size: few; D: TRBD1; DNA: TGTGCCAGCAGTCACCTATCCCCAGGGGGCCCACGGAACGAGCAGTACTTC; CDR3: CASSHLSPGGPRNEQYF
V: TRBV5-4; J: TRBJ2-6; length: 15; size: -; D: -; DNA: TGTGCCAGCAGCTTGGAAGGGACTGGGGCCAACGGCCTGACTTTC; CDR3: CASSLEGTGANGLTF
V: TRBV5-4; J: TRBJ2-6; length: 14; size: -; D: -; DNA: TGTGCCAGCACCAGAGTTGCTGGGGCCAACGGCCTGACTTTC; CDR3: CASTRVAGANGLTF
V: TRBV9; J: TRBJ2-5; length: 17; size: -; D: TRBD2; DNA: TGTGCCAGCAGCCCCCCCTGGGCTAGCGGAGCTCAAGAGACCCAGTACTTC; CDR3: CASSPPWASGAQETQYF
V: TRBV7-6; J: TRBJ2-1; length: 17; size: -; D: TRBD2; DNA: TGTGCCAGCAGCGACGGACTAGCGGGAGGGCCAGGAGATGAGCAGTTCTTC; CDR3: CASSDGLAGGPGDEQFF
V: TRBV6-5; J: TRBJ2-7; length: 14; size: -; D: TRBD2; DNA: TGTGCCAGCAGTTACCCTGGGACTAGCACCCAGCAGTACTTC; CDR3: CASSYPGTSTQQYF
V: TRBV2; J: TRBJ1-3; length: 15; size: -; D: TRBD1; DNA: TGTGCCAGCAGCAGGGGGACAGGGGGCGAGAACACCATATATTTT; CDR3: CASSRGTGGENTIYF
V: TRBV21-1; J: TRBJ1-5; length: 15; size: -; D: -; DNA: TGTGCCAGCAGCTCCCGGACAGGGGGCAGGCAGCCCCAGCATTTT; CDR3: CASSSRTGGRQPQHF
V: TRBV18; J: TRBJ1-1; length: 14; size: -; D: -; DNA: TGTGCCAGCTCACCAAACTCCAAGAACACTGAAGCTTTCTTT; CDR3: CASSPNSKNTEAFF
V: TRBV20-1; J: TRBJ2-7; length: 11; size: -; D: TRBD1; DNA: TGCAGTGGGCAGGGGGCGTACGAGCAGTACTTC; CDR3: CSGQGAYEQYF
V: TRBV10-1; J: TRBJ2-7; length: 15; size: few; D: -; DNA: TGCGCCAGCAGTGAGACAAGTTACAGCTCCTACGAGCAGTACTTC; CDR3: CASSETSYSSYEQYF
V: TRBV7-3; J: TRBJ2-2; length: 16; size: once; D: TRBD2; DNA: TGTGCCAGCAGCGCATCTAGCGGGGGCCTCACCGGGGAGCTGTTTTTT; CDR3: CASSASSGGLTGELFF
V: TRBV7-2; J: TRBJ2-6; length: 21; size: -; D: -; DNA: TGTGCCAGCAGCTTAGCCCCCCCGGGACACCTATACTCTTCTGGGGCCAACGTCCTGACTTTC; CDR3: CASSLAPPGHLYSSGANVLTF
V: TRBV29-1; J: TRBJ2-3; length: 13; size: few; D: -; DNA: TGCAGCGTTGAGGGAGGCCTGCGGGATACGCAGTATTTT; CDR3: CSVEGGLRDTQYF
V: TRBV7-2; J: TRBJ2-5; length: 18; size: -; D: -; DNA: TGTGCCAGCAGCTTAGCGCCGATAGAGTCCTCTCCCGGGGAGACCCAGTACTTC; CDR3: CASSLAPIESSPGETQYF
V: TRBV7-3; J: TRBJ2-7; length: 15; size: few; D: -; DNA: TGTGCCAGCAGCACCCGTCACGGTGTCCCCTACGAGCAGTACTTC; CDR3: CASSTRHGVPYEQYF
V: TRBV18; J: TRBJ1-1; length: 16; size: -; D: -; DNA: TGTGCCAGCTCGGAGGGACGGACTCAAGGGAACACTGAAGCTTTCTTT; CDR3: CASSEGRTQGNTEAFF
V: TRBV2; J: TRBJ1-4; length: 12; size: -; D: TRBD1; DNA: TGTGCCAGCCAGGGGGCGAAAGAAAAACTGTTTTTT; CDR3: CASQGAKEKLFF
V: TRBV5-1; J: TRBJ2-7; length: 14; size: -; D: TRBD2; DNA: TGCGCCAGCAGCTTGGATCTAGCGGGCTACGAGCAGTACTTC; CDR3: CASSLDLAGYEQYF
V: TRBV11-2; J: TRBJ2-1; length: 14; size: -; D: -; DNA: TGTGCCAGCAGCTTAGAAACGGCGCGGAATGAGCAGTTCTTC; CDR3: CASSLETARNEQFF
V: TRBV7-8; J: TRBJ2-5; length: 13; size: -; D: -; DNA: TGTGCCAGCAGCTTCAAAATCTCGCAAGAGCAGTACTTC; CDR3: CASSFKISQEQYF
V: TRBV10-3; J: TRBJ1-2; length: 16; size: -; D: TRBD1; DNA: TGTGCCATCAGTGAGGGCGAGGGGGCGAATAACTATGGCTACACCTTC; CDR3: CAISEGEGANNYGYTF
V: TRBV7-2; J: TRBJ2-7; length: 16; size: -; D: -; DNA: TGTGCCAGCAGCTTAGATCTGGGGGCGAGTAGCTACGAGCAGTACTTC; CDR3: CASSLDLGASSYEQYF
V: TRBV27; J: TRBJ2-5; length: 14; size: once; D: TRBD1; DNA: TGTGCCAGCAGTTTATCGGGACAGGGGGCGACCCAGTACTTC; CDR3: CASSLSGQGATQYF
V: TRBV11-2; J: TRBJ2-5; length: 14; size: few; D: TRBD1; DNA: TGTGCCAGCAGCCTCGGGACAGTTCAAGAGACCCAGTACTTC; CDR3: CASSLGTVQETQYF
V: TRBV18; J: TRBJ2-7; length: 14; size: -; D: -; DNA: TGTGCCAGCTCACCGAACAGGGCCTCCTACGAGCAGTACTTC; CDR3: CASSPNRASYEQYF
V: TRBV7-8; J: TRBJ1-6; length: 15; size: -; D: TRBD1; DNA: TGTGCCAGCAGCACTGGGACAGGGGGCTGGTCACCCCTCCACTTT; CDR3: CASSTGTGGWSPLHF
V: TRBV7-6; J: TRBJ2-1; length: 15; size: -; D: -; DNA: TGTGCCAGCAGCTTGGGGGGACCCCCCAAGGATGAGCAGTTCTTC; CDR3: CASSLGGPPKDEQFF
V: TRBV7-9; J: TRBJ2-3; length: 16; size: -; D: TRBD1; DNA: TGTTCCAGCAGCTCCTCACAGGGGGCCCTCACAGATACGCAGTATTTT; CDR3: CSSSSSQGALTDTQYF
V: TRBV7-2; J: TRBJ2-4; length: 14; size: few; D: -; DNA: TGTGCCAGCAGCCCTGACAGGTCCAAAAACATTCAGTACTTC; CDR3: CASSPDRSKNIQYF
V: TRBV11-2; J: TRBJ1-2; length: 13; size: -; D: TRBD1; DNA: TGTGCCAGCAGCCTGGGGACAGGGGATGGCTACACCTTC; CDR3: CASSLGTGDGYTF
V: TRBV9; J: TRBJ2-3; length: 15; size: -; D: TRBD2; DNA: TGTGCCAGCAGCTTCAGCGGGAGGGCTCCAGATACGCAGTATTTT; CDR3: CASSFSGRAPDTQYF
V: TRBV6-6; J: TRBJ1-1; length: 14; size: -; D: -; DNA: TGTGCCAGCCGGGGGACGGGGCTGAACACTGAAGCTTTCTTT; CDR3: CASRGTGLNTEAFF
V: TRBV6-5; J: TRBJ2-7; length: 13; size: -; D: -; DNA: TGTGCCAGCATCAAAGCCGGCTCCTACGAGCAGTACTTC; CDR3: CASIKAGSYEQYF
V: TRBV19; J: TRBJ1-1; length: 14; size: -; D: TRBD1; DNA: TGTGCCAGTAGGTTGACAGGGGACAGGACTGAAGCTTTCTTT; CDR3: CASRLTGDRTEAFF
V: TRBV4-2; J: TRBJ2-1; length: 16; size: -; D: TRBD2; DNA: TGTGCCAGCAGCCAACTACTAGCGGGGGTCTACAATGAGCAGTTCTTC; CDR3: CASSQLLAGVYNEQFF
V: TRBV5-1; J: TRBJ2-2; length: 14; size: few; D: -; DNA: TGCGCCAGCAGCAGAGAGCCAGGGACCGGGGAGCTGTTTTTT; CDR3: CASSREPGTGELFF
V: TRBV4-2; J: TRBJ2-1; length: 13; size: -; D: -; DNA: TGTGCCAGCAGCCAAGTCAGGGACAATGAGCAGTTCTTC; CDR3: CASSQVRDNEQFF
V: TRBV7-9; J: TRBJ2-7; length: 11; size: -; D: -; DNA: TGTGCCAGCAGTCCGTCCTACGAGCAGTACTTC; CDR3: CASSPSYEQYF